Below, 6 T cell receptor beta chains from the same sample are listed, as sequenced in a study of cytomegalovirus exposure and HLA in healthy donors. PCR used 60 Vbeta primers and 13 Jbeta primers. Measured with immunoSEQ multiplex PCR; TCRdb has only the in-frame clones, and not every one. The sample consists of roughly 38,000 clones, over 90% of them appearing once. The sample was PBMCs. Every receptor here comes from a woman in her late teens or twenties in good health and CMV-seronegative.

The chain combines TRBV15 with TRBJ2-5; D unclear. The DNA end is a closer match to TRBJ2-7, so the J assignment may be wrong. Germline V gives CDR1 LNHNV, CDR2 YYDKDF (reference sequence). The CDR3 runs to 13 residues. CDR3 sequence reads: CATSRDMWGEQYF. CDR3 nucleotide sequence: TGTGCCACCAGCAGAGATATGTGGGGCGAGCAGTACTTC.

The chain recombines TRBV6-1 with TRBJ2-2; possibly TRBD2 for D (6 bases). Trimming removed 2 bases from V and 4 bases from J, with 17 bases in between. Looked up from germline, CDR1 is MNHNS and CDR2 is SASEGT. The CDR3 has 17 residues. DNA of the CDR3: TGTGCCAGCAGTGAAATTAACAGGTGGCGGGGCACCGGGGAGCTGTTTTTT. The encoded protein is CASSEINRWRGTGELFF.

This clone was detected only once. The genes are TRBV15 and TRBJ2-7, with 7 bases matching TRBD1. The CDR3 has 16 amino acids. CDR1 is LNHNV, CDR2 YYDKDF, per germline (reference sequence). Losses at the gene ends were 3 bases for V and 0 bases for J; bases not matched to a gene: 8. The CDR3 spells CATSSKSRDSSYEQYF. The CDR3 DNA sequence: TGTGCCACCAGCAGCAAGAGCCGGGACAGCTCCTACGAGCAGTACTTC. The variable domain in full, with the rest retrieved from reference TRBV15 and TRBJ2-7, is DAMVIQNPRYQVTQFGKPVTLSCSQTLNHNVMYWYQQKSSQAPKLLFHYYDKDFNNEADTPDNFQSRRPNTSFCFLDIRSPGLGDTAMYLCATSSKSRDSSYEQYFGPGTRLTVT.

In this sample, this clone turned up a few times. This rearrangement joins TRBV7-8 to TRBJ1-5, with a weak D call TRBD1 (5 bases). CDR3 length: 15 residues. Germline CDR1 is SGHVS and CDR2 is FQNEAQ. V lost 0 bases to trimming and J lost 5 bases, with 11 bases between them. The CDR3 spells CASSLAGRAHQPQHF. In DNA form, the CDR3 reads TGTGCCAGCAGCTTAGCGGGCAGGGCGCATCAGCCCCAGCATTTT.

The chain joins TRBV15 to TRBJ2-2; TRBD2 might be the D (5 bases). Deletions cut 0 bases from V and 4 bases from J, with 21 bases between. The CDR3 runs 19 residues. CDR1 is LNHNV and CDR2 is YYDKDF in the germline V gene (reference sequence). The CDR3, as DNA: TGTGCCACCAGCAGAGATGGCCTAGCAGATTCCTGGGGCACCGGGGAGCTGTTTTTT. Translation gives CATSRDGLADSWGTGELFF.

DNA of the CDR3: TGTGCCAGCACCGACAGGGGCTACGAGCAGTACTTC. Translated: CASTDRGYEQYF. The V gene is TRBV6-6, the J gene TRBJ2-7, with 8 nucleotides matching TRBD1. V gave up 7 bases and J gave up 3 bases; unmatched junction bases: 2. This CDR3 comprises 12 residues. Germline CDR1 reads MNHNY; CDR2 reads SVGAGI (reference sequence).